These 25 T cell receptor beta chains share one sample of origin, sequenced in a study of cytomegalovirus exposure and HLA in healthy donors. Vbeta (60) and Jbeta (13) primers were used in the PCR. The data were produced by immunoSEQ multiplex PCR, yet TCRdb's version contains in-frame clones alone and is incomplete. The repertoire consists of about 120,000 clones, with about 72% occurring once and the leading ten covering 1.5%. Sequences were obtained from PBMCs. Source of these receptors: a female donor in good health and CMV-seronegative.

This clone was detected once. The rearrangement links TRBV27 to TRBJ1-1, with TRBD1 matching over 7 bases. Looked up from germline, CDR1 is MNHEY and CDR2 is SMNVEV (reference sequence). The CDR3 has 16 amino acids. The V segment lost 3 bases and the J segment 0 bases; nucleotides outside the gene matches: 7. The CDR3 is CASSLGATGVNTEAFF. The CDR3 DNA reads as TGTGCCAGCAGTTTGGGCGCCACAGGGGTGAACACTGAAGCTTTCTTT.

V is TRBV7-2 and J is TRBJ2-7, with TRBD1 identical over 8 bases. Looked up from germline, CDR1 is SGHTA and CDR2 is FQGNSA. The CDR3 sequence is 15 residues long. Trimming removed 3 bases from V and 2 bases from J; junction bases left unmatched: 6. CDR3 DNA: TGTGCCAGCAGCTTTCGCAGGGGGCTTGCCTACGAGCAGTACTTC. Amino acids: CASSFRRGLAYEQYF.

The V and J genes are TRBV19 and TRBJ1-1, with D maybe TRBD1 (6 bases). This CDR3 spans 15 amino acids. V shed 4 bases and J shed 1 base, with 13 bases lying between them. Germline CDR1 reads LNHDA; CDR2 reads SQIVND (reference sequence). The CDR3 is CASSNPQGGNTEAFF. For the CDR3, the DNA is TGTGCCAGTAGTAACCCTCAAGGGGGGAACACTGAAGCTTTCTTT.

V usage is TRBV6-5 and J usage is TRBJ2-7; possibly TRBD2 for D (6 bases). CDR1 is MNHEY and CDR2 is SVGAGI in the germline V gene. The CDR3 totals 12 residues. Trimming pared 6 bases from V and 5 bases from J, leaving 11 bases between. Here the CDR3 DNA reads TGTGCCAGCAGGCCATCGGGGGACGAGCAGTACTTC. Its translation is CASRPSGDEQYF.

The chain recombines TRBV7-9 with TRBJ1-1; TRBD1 agrees at 11 bases. Germline CDR1 and CDR2: SEHNR and FQNEAQ (reference sequence). The trim removed 4 bases at V and 1 base at J, leaving 2 bases unmatched. The CDR3 contains 15 residues. The DNA of the CDR3 is TGTGCCAGCAGCTCTGGGACAGGGGGGAACACTGAAGCTTTCTTT. Amino acids: CASSSGTGGNTEAFF.

The rearrangement uses TRBV5-1 and TRBJ2-1, with 11 nucleotides matching TRBD2. V trimming: 3 bases; J trimming: 8 bases; junction bases outside the gene matches: 13. CDR3 length equals 17 residues. Per germline, CDR1 SGHRS and CDR2 YFSETQ. In DNA form, the CDR3 reads TGCGCCAGCAGCTCGAACCTAGCGGGAGGAGGTAGAGATGAGCAGTTCTTC. This encodes CASSSNLAGGGRDEQFF.

The sample holds one count of this clone. V gene TRBV2 combines with J gene TRBJ2-4; TRBD2 is a possible D gene (5 bases). The germline V and J ends were trimmed by 1 base and 2 bases, with 15 bases remaining between them. This CDR3 is 17 amino acids long. Germline V CDR1 and CDR2: SNHLY, FYNNEI. CDR3 protein: CASSEESRSGTKNIQYF. Written as DNA, the CDR3 is TGTGCCAGCAGTGAAGAGAGCAGATCGGGAACCAAAAACATTCAGTACTTC.

This sequence joins TRBV11-3 and TRBJ2-7; D might be TRBD2 (5 bases). Trimming removed 1 base from V and 6 bases from J, with 13 bases in between. The CDR3 sequence is 14 residues long. Germline V CDR1 and CDR2: SGHNT, YENEEA. The CDR3 DNA is TGTGCCAGCAGCTTAGCCCCCAACAGCGGCGAGCAGTACTTC. Translated: CASSLAPNSGEQYF.

With respect to this clone: The same CDR3 can be traced to other DNA sequences in this sample. The J gene is TRBJ2-1, the V gene TRBV5-4; 7 bases are a match to TRBD2. CDR1 and CDR2 (germline): SGHNT, YYREEE (reference sequence). CDR3 length: 18 amino acids. Trimming took 8 bases from V and 1 from J; bases not matched to a gene: 18. The CDR3 protein is CASSRGTSATYSYNEQFF. The CDR3 DNA follows: TGTGCCAGTAGCCGGGGTACTAGCGCCACCTATTCCTACAATGAGCAGTTCTTC.

This clone was counted a single time. This sequence joins TRBV19 and TRBJ1-1; D is ambiguous. V lost 1 base, J lost 0 bases, and 6 bases lay in between. The CDR3 length is 14 residues. The germline CDR1 and CDR2 sequences are LNHDA and SQIVND (reference sequence). The CDR3 sequence: CASSIAFLNTEAFF. CDR3 nucleotide sequence: TGTGCCAGTAGTATAGCTTTTTTGAACACTGAAGCTTTCTTT.

V gene TRBV6-5 combines with J gene TRBJ2-1; the match to TRBD1 covers 8 bases. The CDR3 runs to 12 residues. The germline CDR1 and CDR2 sequences are MNHEY and SVGAGI. V trimming: 6 bases; J trimming: 15 bases; junction bases outside the gene matches: 10. The CDR3 spells CASSSSTGTGFF. CDR3 nucleotides: TGTGCCAGCAGCTCCTCAACCGGGACAGGGTTCTTC.

The chain employs TRBV5-1 and TRBJ1-2; TRBD1 matches 7 bases. Germline V gives CDR1 SGHRS, CDR2 YFSETQ. The V gene end was trimmed by 2 bases and the J gene end by 3 bases; junction bases not matched to a gene: 7. This CDR3 contains 15 residues. This CDR3 is CASSFFEGADYGYTF. CDR3 DNA: TGCGCCAGCAGCTTCTTTGAGGGGGCTGACTATGGCTACACCTTC.

The chain joins TRBV5-4 to TRBJ2-3; D unresolved. The CDR3 contains 14 residues. Germline-derived CDR1 and CDR2 are SGHNT and YYREEE (reference sequence). Trimming removed 3 bases from V and 2 bases from J, with 10 bases in between. DNA for the CDR3: TGTGCCAGCAGCTCCGACACCTTCACAGATACGCAGTATTTT. Translated: CASSSDTFTDTQYF. Variable domain in full (rest from reference TRBV5-4 and TRBJ2-3): ETGVTQSPTHLIKTRGQQVTLRCSSQSGHNTVSWYQQALGQGPQFIFQYYREEENGRGNFPPRFSGLQFPNYSSELNVNALELDDSALYLCASSSDTFTDTQYFGPGTRLTVL.

This CDR3 reads CASSSYSGRASYNEQFF. The CDR3 DNA follows: TGTGCCAGCAGCTCATATAGCGGGAGGGCCTCCTACAATGAGCAGTTCTTC. This sequence joins TRBV7-8 and TRBJ2-1; 11 nucleotides line up with TRBD2. Germline V lookup: CDR1 SGHVS, CDR2 FQNEAQ. With 4 bases clipped from V and 0 bases from J, the junction kept 5 bases outside the gene matches. CDR3 length: 17 amino acids. Variable domain in full (rest from reference TRBV7-8 and TRBJ2-1): GAGVSQSPRYKVAKRGQDVALRCDPISGHVSLFWYQQALGQGPEFLTYFQNEAQLDKSGLPSDRFFAERPEGSVSTLKIQRTQQEDSAVYLCASSSYSGRASYNEQFFGPGTRLTVL.

The chain has TRBV18 and TRBJ2-5, with 14 positions matching TRBD2. V dropped 3 bases and J dropped 4; count of bases not matched to a gene: 4. The CDR3 spans 16 residues. Germline CDR1 reads KGHSH; CDR2 reads LQKENI. CDR3 loop: CASSPPGLAGVETQYF. DNA of the CDR3: TGTGCCAGCTCACCTCCGGGACTAGCGGGAGTAGAGACCCAGTACTTC.

The table lists this clone with a count of one. The gene calls are TRBV27 and TRBJ1-6; D gene ambiguous. V gave up 4 bases and J gave up 10 bases, with 23 bases separating them. The CDR3 has 17 residues. Germline loops: CDR1 MNHEY, CDR2 SMNVEV (reference sequence). CDR3 protein: CASSSRTSGLGWSPLHF. The DNA of the CDR3 is TGTGCCAGCAGTTCCCGAACCTCCGGCCTAGGCTGGTCACCCCTCCACTTT.

This rearrangement joins TRBV5-1 to TRBJ1-1; TRBD1 might be the D (5 bases). V lost 2 bases, J lost 1 base, and 12 bases lay in between. The CDR3 runs to 15 residues. Germline CDR1 SGHRS, CDR2 YFSETQ. The DNA of the CDR3 is TGCGCCAGCAGCTTTGGTCGGGGGAGGAACACTGAAGCTTTCTTT. Its protein is CASSFGRGRNTEAFF.

This chain links TRBV5-6 with TRBJ1-2, with TRBD1 matching over 8 bases. This CDR3 contains 14 residues. With V trimmed by 3 bases and J by 4 bases, 5 bases remained unmatched. CDR1 is SGHDT and CDR2 is YYEEEE in the germline V gene. CDR3 amino acids: CASSSIQGGYGYTF. For the CDR3, the DNA is TGTGCCAGCAGCTCGATACAGGGGGGCTATGGCTACACCTTC.

V gene TRBV6-1 combines with J gene TRBJ2-2; D is uncertain. V was pared by 6 bases and J by 7 bases, with 15 bases between. The CDR3 runs to 14 residues. Germline V lookup: CDR1 MNHNS, CDR2 SASEGT. In DNA, the CDR3 is TGTGCCAGCAGCCCGGTCCCGTCGATCGGGGAGCTGTTTTTT. Translating it yields CASSPVPSIGELFF.

The rearrangement uses TRBV6-5 and TRBJ2-3; TRBD2 might be the D (5 bases). The CDR3 length is 14 residues. The ends were cut back, 2 bases at V and 5 bases at J, with 11 bases in the middle. Germline loops: CDR1 MNHEY, CDR2 SVGAGI. CDR3 coding DNA: TGTGCCAGCAGTTACGCTTCTCGGGGAGATACGCAGTATTTT. It yields the protein CASSYASRGDTQYF.

This clone was recorded once. The chain employs TRBV5-6 and TRBJ1-1; D gene unclear. The germline gives CDR1 SGHDT, CDR2 YYEEEE. This CDR3 has 14 amino acids. Trimming took off 1 base at V and 1 base at J, with 8 bases between the two ends. The CDR3 nucleotides are TGTGCCAGCAGCTTGATTTCCGGGAACACTGAAGCTTTCTTT. Translation: CASSLISGNTEAFF.

The chain has TRBV4-1 and TRBJ1-4; D unclear. Looked up from germline, CDR1 is MGHRA and CDR2 is YSYEKL. The CDR3 is 16 residues long. V was clipped by 0 bases and J by 4 bases, with 12 bases between them. DNA of the CDR3: TGCGCCAGCAGCCAAGATCCGGCAGCGATTAATGAAAAACTGTTTTTT. This codes for CASSQDPAAINEKLFF.

This clone was counted a few times. V gene TRBV19 combines with J gene TRBJ2-7; tentative D call: TRBD1 (6 bases). V was shortened by 3 bases and J by 0 bases, with 9 bases between the two germline ends. CDR3 size: 14 residues. The germline gives CDR1 LNHDA, CDR2 SQIVND (reference sequence). The CDR3 bases are TGTGCCAGTAGTATGGACAGAGACTCCTACGAGCAGTACTTC. The encoded protein is CASSMDRDSYEQYF.

The V and J genes are TRBV2 and TRBJ1-4, with no clear D. This CDR3 contains 14 residues. Germline V gives CDR1 SNHLY, CDR2 FYNNEI. V lost 6 bases and J lost 8, with 16 bases in between. The CDR3 loop is CASSPEVGGEKLFF. The CDR3 DNA sequence: TGTGCCAGCAGCCCAGAGGTGGGAGGCGAAAAACTGTTTTTT.

V gene TRBV28 combines with J gene TRBJ2-4; 11 nucleotides align to TRBD1. The V segment lost 7 bases and the J segment 6 bases; nucleotides outside the gene matches: 5. Germline CDR1 is MDHEN and CDR2 is SYDVKM. The CDR3 covers 14 residues. The DNA for the CDR3 is TGTGCCAGCACCCAGGACAGGGGGCTAAACATTCAGTACTTC. This codes for CASTQDRGLNIQYF.